This is a list of T cell receptor beta chains from one sample in a study of cytomegalovirus exposure and HLA in healthy donors. Clones were sequenced by immunoSEQ multiplex PCR, and TCRdb holds only the in-frame ones, with some missing. The table records around 140,000 clones, approximately 80% of them present only once. Material: PBMCs. These receptors all stem from a male donor in good health and CMV-seronegative. CDR3s include the opening cysteine and the closing phenylalanine or tryptophan. The D gene is left open where the match is weak. Size is stated for part of the rows, as once, few or many counts, or as a class when the clone is expanded.

v_call: TRBV9
j_call: TRBJ2-5
d_call: TRBD2
clone_size: -
cdr3_aa: CASSVGGGGAGETQYF
cdr3_nt: TGTGCCAGCAGCGTAGGGGGCGGGGGGGCCGGGGAGACCCAGTACTTC

v_call: TRBV7-2
j_call: TRBJ1-5
d_call: TRBD1
clone_size: -
cdr3_aa: CASSLGTVGSQPQHF
cdr3_nt: TGTGCCAGCAGCCTCGGGACAGTAGGTAGTCAGCCCCAGCATTTT

v_call: TRBV6-5
j_call: TRBJ2-3
d_call: TRBD2
clone_size: once
cdr3_aa: CASSYSSSGGVTQYF
cdr3_nt: TGTGCCAGCAGTTACTCGAGTAGCGGGGGCGTTACGCAGTATTTT

v_call: TRBV18
j_call: TRBJ1-2
d_call: -
clone_size: -
cdr3_aa: CASSRPQGPYTF
cdr3_nt: TGTGCCAGCTCACGCCCACAGGGTCCTTACACCTTC

v_call: TRBV4-2
j_call: TRBJ2-1
d_call: TRBD1
clone_size: few
cdr3_aa: CASSHPGQGAWGEQFF
cdr3_nt: TGTGCCAGCAGCCACCCCGGACAGGGGGCCTGGGGTGAGCAGTTCTTC

v_call: TRBV6-5
j_call: TRBJ2-2
d_call: -
clone_size: -
cdr3_aa: CATRDFNTGELFF
cdr3_nt: TGTGCCACCCGGGACTTTAACACCGGGGAGCTGTTTTTT

v_call: TRBV19
j_call: TRBJ1-2
d_call: -
clone_size: -
cdr3_aa: CASRDTNYGYTF
cdr3_nt: TGTGCCAGCCGGGACACTAACTATGGCTACACCTTC

v_call: TRBV7-3
j_call: TRBJ2-5
d_call: -
clone_size: -
cdr3_aa: CASSPGSSRETQYF
cdr3_nt: TGTGCCAGCAGCCCGGGAAGTTCCCGAGAGACCCAGTACTTC

v_call: TRBV27
j_call: TRBJ2-7
d_call: TRBD2
clone_size: few
cdr3_aa: CASSFAAGGLNEQYF
cdr3_nt: TGTGCCAGCAGTTTTGCAGCGGGAGGTCTCAACGAGCAGTACTTC

v_call: TRBV4-2
j_call: TRBJ2-2
d_call: TRBD1
clone_size: -
cdr3_aa: CASSQARQGATGELFF
cdr3_nt: TGTGCCAGCAGCCAAGCCCGACAGGGGGCGACCGGGGAGCTGTTTTTT

v_call: TRBV5-4
j_call: TRBJ1-5
d_call: -
clone_size: few
cdr3_aa: CASSLQGYNQPQHF
cdr3_nt: TGTGCCAGCAGCTTGCAGGGGTACAATCAGCCCCAGCATTTT

v_call: TRBV28
j_call: TRBJ1-2
d_call: -
clone_size: -
cdr3_aa: CATDRPGKHGYTF
cdr3_nt: TGTGCCACCGACAGACCAGGAAAGCATGGCTACACCTTC

v_call: TRBV12-5
j_call: TRBJ2-2
d_call: TRBD1
clone_size: once
cdr3_aa: CASGLDRMMTGGNTGELFF
cdr3_nt: TGTGCTAGTGGTTTGGACCGCATGATGACAGGGGGGAACACCGGGGAGCTGTTTTTT

v_call: TRBV7-9
j_call: TRBJ2-5
d_call: -
clone_size: -
cdr3_aa: CASSLARETQYF
cdr3_nt: TGTGCCAGCAGCTTAGCGCGGGAGACCCAGTACTTC

v_call: TRBV30
j_call: TRBJ2-5
d_call: TRBD2
clone_size: -
cdr3_aa: CAWSVRLGLAGGETQYF
cdr3_nt: TGTGCCTGGAGTGTACGATTAGGGCTAGCGGGAGGTGAGACCCAGTACTTC

v_call: TRBV27
j_call: TRBJ2-1
d_call: -
clone_size: -
cdr3_aa: CASSSRQSRSYNEQFF
cdr3_nt: TGTGCCAGCAGTTCCCGACAGTCTCGCTCCTACAATGAGCAGTTCTTC

v_call: TRBV4-3
j_call: TRBJ2-4
d_call: TRBD1
clone_size: -
cdr3_aa: CASSQPSGTGNIQYF
cdr3_nt: TGCGCCAGCAGCCAACCCTCCGGGACAGGAAACATTCAGTACTTC

v_call: TRBV5-6
j_call: TRBJ2-7
d_call: -
clone_size: -
cdr3_aa: CASTQPGRAPYEQYF
cdr3_nt: TGTGCCAGCACCCAACCTGGCAGGGCCCCCTACGAGCAGTACTTC

v_call: TRBV7-9
j_call: TRBJ2-3
d_call: TRBD2
clone_size: -
cdr3_aa: CASSSLAGGRDTQYF
cdr3_nt: TGTGCCAGCAGCTCACTAGCGGGAGGGCGGGATACGCAGTATTTT

v_call: TRBV15
j_call: TRBJ2-5
d_call: TRBD2
clone_size: -
cdr3_aa: CATSRAGVRGGLAGRWGETQYF
cdr3_nt: TGTGCCACCAGCAGAGCTGGGGTACGGGGAGGACTAGCGGGAAGGTGGGGGGAGACCCAGTACTTC

v_call: TRBV9
j_call: TRBJ2-7
d_call: TRBD1
clone_size: -
cdr3_aa: CASSVGQGIYEQYF
cdr3_nt: TGTGCCAGCAGCGTAGGACAGGGGATATACGAGCAGTACTTC

v_call: TRBV7-3
j_call: TRBJ1-1
d_call: TRBD1
clone_size: -
cdr3_aa: CASSLGQGAGNTEAFF
cdr3_nt: TGTGCCAGCAGCTTGGGGCAGGGGGCTGGGAACACTGAAGCTTTCTTT

v_call: TRBV11-2
j_call: TRBJ2-7
d_call: TRBD2
clone_size: -
cdr3_aa: CASSLGGSGEQYF
cdr3_nt: TGTGCCAGCAGCTTAGGCGGGAGCGGCGAGCAGTACTTC

v_call: TRBV18
j_call: TRBJ2-7
d_call: TRBD1
clone_size: -
cdr3_aa: CASSPPGRGMYEQYF
cdr3_nt: TGTGCCAGCTCACCACCGGGCAGGGGGATGTACGAGCAGTACTTC

v_call: TRBV9
j_call: TRBJ2-7
d_call: -
clone_size: -
cdr3_aa: CASSSHPEGDEQYF
cdr3_nt: TGTGCCAGCAGCTCCCACCCCGAGGGAGACGAGCAGTACTTC

v_call: TRBV15
j_call: TRBJ2-7
d_call: -
clone_size: -
cdr3_aa: CATSRGQTATHPYEQYF
cdr3_nt: TGTGCCACCAGCAGAGGCCAGACTGCGACCCATCCCTACGAGCAGTACTTC

v_call: TRBV30
j_call: TRBJ2-1
d_call: -
clone_size: -
cdr3_aa: CAWGVGSGFYNEQFF
cdr3_nt: TGTGCCTGGGGGGTTGGTAGCGGATTCTACAATGAGCAGTTCTTC

v_call: TRBV6-6
j_call: TRBJ2-4
d_call: TRBD2
clone_size: -
cdr3_aa: CASSYGGTSQNIQYF
cdr3_nt: TGTGCCAGCAGTTATGGGGGGACTAGCCAAAACATTCAGTACTTC

v_call: TRBV6-6
j_call: TRBJ2-2
d_call: -
clone_size: -
cdr3_aa: CASRNAGTSFAGELFF
cdr3_nt: TGTGCCAGCAGAAACGCCGGGACTTCTTTCGCCGGGGAGCTGTTTTTT

v_call: TRBV2
j_call: TRBJ1-2
d_call: TRBD1
clone_size: -
cdr3_aa: CASSGRGSRYGYTF
cdr3_nt: TGTGCCAGCAGTGGCAGGGGGAGCCGCTATGGCTACACCTTC

v_call: TRBV6-1
j_call: TRBJ1-5
d_call: TRBD1
clone_size: -
cdr3_aa: CASSPEQGSNQPQHF
cdr3_nt: TGTGCCAGCAGTCCCGAACAGGGGAGCAATCAGCCCCAGCATTTT

v_call: TRBV6-5
j_call: TRBJ1-5
d_call: -
clone_size: -
cdr3_aa: CASSYWQGYQPQHF
cdr3_nt: TGTGCCAGCAGTTACTGGCAGGGGTATCAGCCCCAGCATTTT

v_call: TRBV19
j_call: TRBJ1-1
d_call: TRBD1
clone_size: few
cdr3_aa: CASSAQGFTEAFF
cdr3_nt: TGTGCCAGTAGTGCACAGGGGTTCACTGAAGCTTTCTTT

v_call: TRBV6-5
j_call: TRBJ1-1
d_call: TRBD1
clone_size: -
cdr3_aa: CASSGRQGVSEAFF
cdr3_nt: TGTGCCAGCAGTGGGCGACAGGGGGTTTCTGAAGCTTTCTTT

v_call: TRBV7-9
j_call: TRBJ1-4
d_call: TRBD1
clone_size: -
cdr3_aa: CASSLAGTAKLFF
cdr3_nt: TGTGCCAGCAGCTTAGCAGGGACAGCTAAACTGTTTTTT

v_call: TRBV11-2
j_call: TRBJ1-2
d_call: -
clone_size: -
cdr3_aa: CASSHGGLMLNYGYTF
cdr3_nt: TGTGCCAGCAGCCACGGGGGGCTGATGCTAAACTATGGCTACACCTTC

v_call: TRBV18
j_call: TRBJ2-1
d_call: TRBD2
clone_size: -
cdr3_aa: CASSPGGTSGRGEQFF
cdr3_nt: TGTGCCAGCTCACCCGGGGGGACTAGCGGGAGAGGTGAGCAGTTCTTC

v_call: TRBV6-5
j_call: TRBJ2-7
d_call: -
clone_size: -
cdr3_aa: CASSYGPSGALEQYF
cdr3_nt: TGTGCCAGCAGTTACGGGCCGTCTGGGGCCCTCGAGCAGTACTTC

v_call: TRBV6-6
j_call: TRBJ2-1
d_call: -
clone_size: -
cdr3_aa: CASSYGQFGDYNEQFF
cdr3_nt: TGTGCCAGCAGTTACGGGCAGTTTGGCGACTACAATGAGCAGTTCTTC

v_call: TRBV27
j_call: TRBJ2-4
d_call: -
clone_size: -
cdr3_aa: CASKPPVRVWAKNSQYF
cdr3_nt: TGTGCCAGCAAGCCCCCCGTCAGGGTCTGGGCCAAAAACAGTCAGTACTTC

v_call: TRBV21-1
j_call: TRBJ1-2
d_call: -
clone_size: -
cdr3_aa: CASSIDRHYGYTF
cdr3_nt: TGTGCCAGCAGCATAGACAGGCACTATGGCTACACCTTC

v_call: TRBV4-1
j_call: TRBJ2-3
d_call: TRBD2
clone_size: -
cdr3_aa: CASSLLSGTSGISSTDTQYF
cdr3_nt: TGCGCCAGCAGCCTTCTCTCCGGGACTAGCGGAATATCTAGCACAGATACGCAGTATTTT

v_call: TRBV27
j_call: TRBJ2-6
d_call: TRBD1
clone_size: -
cdr3_aa: CASSSKTGGRSGANVLTF
cdr3_nt: TGTGCCAGCAGTTCCAAGACAGGGGGCAGGTCTGGGGCCAACGTCCTGACTTTC

v_call: TRBV7-3
j_call: TRBJ2-7
d_call: TRBD2
clone_size: -
cdr3_aa: CASSPSLAGAHEQYF
cdr3_nt: TGTGCCAGCAGCCCCTCGTTAGCGGGGGCCCACGAGCAGTACTTC

v_call: TRBV7-6
j_call: TRBJ1-2
d_call: -
clone_size: -
cdr3_aa: CASSLGEVGGSYGYTF
cdr3_nt: TGTGCCAGCAGCTTAGGGGAGGTGGGCGGGAGCTATGGCTACACCTTC

v_call: TRBV7-2
j_call: TRBJ1-1
d_call: -
clone_size: few
cdr3_aa: CASSPELGQRNTEAFF
cdr3_nt: TGTGCCAGCAGCCCGGAATTAGGACAGAGGAACACTGAAGCTTTCTTT